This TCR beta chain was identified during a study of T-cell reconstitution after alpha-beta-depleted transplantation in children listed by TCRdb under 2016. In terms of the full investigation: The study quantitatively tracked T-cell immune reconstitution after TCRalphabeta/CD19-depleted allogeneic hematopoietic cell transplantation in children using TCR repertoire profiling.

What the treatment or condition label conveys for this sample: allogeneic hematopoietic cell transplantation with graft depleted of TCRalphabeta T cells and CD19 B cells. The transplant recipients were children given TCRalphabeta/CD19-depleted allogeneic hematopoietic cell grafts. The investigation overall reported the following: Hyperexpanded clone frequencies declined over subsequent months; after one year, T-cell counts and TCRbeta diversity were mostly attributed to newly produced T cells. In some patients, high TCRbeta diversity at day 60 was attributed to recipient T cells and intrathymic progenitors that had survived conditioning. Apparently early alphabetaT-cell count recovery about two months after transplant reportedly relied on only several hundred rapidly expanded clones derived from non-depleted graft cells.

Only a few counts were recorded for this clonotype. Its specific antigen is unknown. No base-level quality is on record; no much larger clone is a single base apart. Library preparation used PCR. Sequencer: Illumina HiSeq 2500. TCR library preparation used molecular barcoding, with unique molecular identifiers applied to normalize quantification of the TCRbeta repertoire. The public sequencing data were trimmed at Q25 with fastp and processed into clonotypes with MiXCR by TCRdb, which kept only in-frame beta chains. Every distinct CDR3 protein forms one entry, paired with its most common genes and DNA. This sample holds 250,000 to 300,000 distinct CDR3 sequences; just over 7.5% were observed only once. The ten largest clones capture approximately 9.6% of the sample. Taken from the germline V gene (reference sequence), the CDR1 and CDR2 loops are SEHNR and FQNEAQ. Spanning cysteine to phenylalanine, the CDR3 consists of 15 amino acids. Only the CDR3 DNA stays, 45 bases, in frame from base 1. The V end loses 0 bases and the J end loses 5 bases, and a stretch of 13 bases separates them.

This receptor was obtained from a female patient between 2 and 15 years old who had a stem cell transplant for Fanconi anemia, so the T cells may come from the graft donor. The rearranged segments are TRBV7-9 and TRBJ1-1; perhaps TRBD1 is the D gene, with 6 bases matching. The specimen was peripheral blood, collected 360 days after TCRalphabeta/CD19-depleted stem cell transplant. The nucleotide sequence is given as TGTGCCAGCAGCTTAGCGGGGGGGGCGCGGACTGAAGCTTTCTTT. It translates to CASSLAGGARTEAFF.